These 27 T cell receptor beta chains came from one sample sequenced in a study of cytomegalovirus exposure and HLA in healthy donors. 60 Vbeta and 13 Jbeta primers were used in PCR. Using immunoSEQ multiplex PCR, the repertoire was profiled, and TCRdb retains in-frame clones only, with some absent. The table lists just over 70,000 clones, just under 75% of them singletons. The source material was PBMCs. These receptors came from a human donor in good health.

The chain combines TRBV13 with TRBJ2-1; D ambiguous. Trimming removed 1 base from V and 7 bases from J, with 8 bases in between. CDR1 PRHDT and CDR2 FYEKMQ come from the germline V gene (reference sequence). CDR3 size: 13 residues. CDR3 sequence: CASSLVRVNEQFF. CDR3 sequence (DNA): TGTGCCAGCAGCTTAGTCCGGGTTAATGAGCAGTTCTTC.

This chain connects TRBV6-5 to TRBJ2-1; D might be TRBD2 (6 bases). The germline V and J ends were trimmed by 2 bases and 5 bases, with 16 bases remaining between them. CDR3 length equals 16 residues. Germline V gives CDR1 MNHEY, CDR2 SVGAGI. The DNA for the CDR3 is TGTGCCAGCAGTTACCTCGGGGGTAGCGGTAACAATGAGCAGTTCTTC. The encoded protein is CASSYLGGSGNNEQFF.

V gene TRBV28 combines with J gene TRBJ2-5, with TRBD1 matching 9 bases. The ends lost 5 bases at V and 4 bases at J; junction bases unmatched: 8. The V gene's germline CDR1 is MDHEN and CDR2 SYDVKM. CDR3 size: 15 residues. DNA of the CDR3: TGTGCCAGCAGTCCGTACAGGGGGCGCGGAGAGACCCAGTACTTC. Its translation is CASSPYRGRGETQYF. Supplemented by reference TRBV28 and TRBJ2-5, the full variable domain reads DVKVTQSSRYLVKRTGEKVFLECVQDMDHENMFWYRQDPGLGLRLIYFSYDVKMKEKGDIPEGYSVSREKKERFSLILESASTNQTSMYLCASSPYRGRGETQYFGPGTRLLVL.

V gene TRBV6-4 combines with J gene TRBJ2-1; 9 bases fit TRBD2. The CDR3 extends over 17 amino acids. J was trimmed by 0 bases and V by 6 bases; bases with no gene match: 9. Germline CDR1 is MRHNA and CDR2 is SNTAGT. The CDR3: CASSVINSGSSYNEQFF. In DNA, the CDR3 is TGTGCCAGCAGCGTAATAAATAGCGGGAGCTCCTACAATGAGCAGTTCTTC.

The chain employs TRBV6-6 and TRBJ2-2, with a possible D match to TRBD1 (5 bases). The CDR3 length is 13 residues. The germline V gene has CDR1 MNHNY and CDR2 SVGAGI (reference sequence). Trimming cost V 5 bases and J 3 bases, with 7 bases left between them. In DNA form, the CDR3 reads TGTGCCAGCAGTCGCAGGGACACCGGGGAGCTGTTTTTT. It is translated as CASSRRDTGELFF.

This clone was detected only once. V usage is TRBV9 and J usage is TRBJ2-3; D is undetermined. The germline V gene encodes CDR1 SGDLS and CDR2 YYNGEE. This CDR3 has 14 amino acids. V was clipped by 4 bases and J by 1 base, with 10 bases between them. The CDR3 sequence: CASSPPVGTDTQYF. In DNA form, the CDR3 reads TGTGCCAGCAGCCCCCCCGTAGGCACAGATACGCAGTATTTT. The variable domain in full, completed from reference TRBV9 and TRBJ2-3, reads DSGVTQTPKHLITATGQRVTLRCSPRSGDLSVYWYQQSLDQGLQFLIQYYNGEERAKGNILERFSAQQFPDLHSELNLSSLELGDSALYFCASSPPVGTDTQYFGPGTRLTVL.

This sequence joins TRBV4-1 and TRBJ1-3; no clear D gene. This CDR3 has 13 residues. The ends were cut back, 1 base at V and 8 bases at J, with 9 bases in the middle. CDR1 and CDR2 from the germline V gene are MGHRA and YSYEKL. The CDR3 here is CASSQGGRDTIYF. DNA for the CDR3: TGCGCCAGCAGCCAAGGAGGGCGTGACACCATATATTTT.

The chain recombines TRBV27 with TRBJ1-2; tentative D call: TRBD1 (5 bases). V lost 0 bases and J lost 5, with 10 bases in between. Germline V CDR1 and CDR2: MNHEY, SMNVEV (reference sequence). This CDR3 has 14 amino acids. Here the CDR3 reads CASSLSYDSYGYTF. For the CDR3, the DNA is TGTGCCAGCAGTTTATCCTATGACAGTTATGGCTACACCTTC.

The genes are TRBV6-6 and TRBJ2-1; TRBD2 matches 9 bases. CDR1 is MNHNY, CDR2 SVGAGI, per germline (reference sequence). The CDR3 contains 15 residues. Unmatched junction bases numbered 6, after V lost 2 bases and J lost 7 bases. CDR3 sequence (DNA): TGTGCCAGCAGTTACCTAGCGGGAAGATCAAATGAGCAGTTCTTC. Translation gives CASSYLAGRSNEQFF.

The chain carries TRBV6-1 and TRBJ1-5, with D perhaps TRBD1 (6 bases). Trimming removed 8 bases from V and 3 bases from J, with 14 bases in between. Germline CDR1 MNHNS, CDR2 SASEGT. The CDR3 totals 14 residues. CDR3 amino acids: CASGYTGINQPQHF. The CDR3 coding sequence is TGTGCCAGCGGCTACACAGGGATCAATCAGCCCCAGCATTTT.

This chain connects TRBV2 to TRBJ2-1; 8 nucleotides agree with TRBD2. The trim removed 2 bases at V and 0 bases at J, leaving 3 bases unmatched. The CDR3 consists of 16 residues. Germline-derived CDR1 and CDR2 are SNHLY and FYNNEI. This CDR3 reads CASSEPSGSSYNEQFF. CDR3 in DNA: TGTGCCAGCAGTGAACCCAGCGGGAGCTCCTACAATGAGCAGTTCTTC.

This chain connects TRBV11-1 to TRBJ2-7; TRBD2 matches 7 bases. Looked up from germline, CDR1 is SGHAT and CDR2 is FQDESV (reference sequence). The CDR3 is made up of 15 amino acids. J lost 3 bases, V lost 4 bases, and 9 bases had no gene match. The CDR3 nucleotides read TGTGCCAGCAGCTCCGACAGAGGGGACTACTACGAGCAGTACTTC. Amino acid sequence: CASSSDRGDYYEQYF.

Concerning this clone itself: At one boundary the junction diverges from the germline segment, which might be a read error. The V gene is TRBV30, the J gene TRBJ2-7; TRBD2 matches 7 bases. CDR3 length: 11 residues. From germline, CDR1 is GTSNPN and CDR2 SVGIG (reference sequence). CDR3 loop: CAWRISGTPNF. The CDR3 region has the DNA TGTGCCTGGAGGATAAGCGGGACGCCAAACTTC.

The V and J genes are TRBV19 and TRBJ2-1, with 10 bases aligning to TRBD2. Germline CDR1 and CDR2: LNHDA and SQIVND (reference sequence). The trim removed 7 bases at V and 4 bases at J, leaving 7 bases unmatched. The CDR3 spans 15 residues. CDR3 loop: CASTQPSGRYNEQFF. CDR3 nucleotide sequence: TGTGCCAGTACCCAGCCTAGCGGGAGATACAATGAGCAGTTCTTC.

This chain links TRBV6-5 with TRBJ1-1; D remains unclear. The CDR3 has 13 amino acids. In germline, CDR1 is MNHEY, CDR2 SVGAGI. Trimming stripped 6 bases from V and 1 base from J, with 9 bases between. In DNA, the CDR3 is TGTGCCAGCAGCCCCGCGGGGAACACTGAAGCTTTCTTT. Protein product: CASSPAGNTEAFF.

V usage is TRBV7-8 and J usage is TRBJ1-1, with D possibly matching TRBD1 (5 bases). Germline V gene lookup returns CDR1 SGHVS and CDR2 FQNEAQ. V lost 5 bases to trimming and J lost 6 bases, with 22 bases between them. The CDR3 is 16 residues long. CDR3 DNA sequence: TGTGCCAGCAGCCTCTGGGGGGAATGGACGGAACCTGAAGCTTTCTTT. This sequence encodes CASSLWGEWTEPEAFF.

The chain is built from TRBV5-6 and TRBJ2-7; weak D call: TRBD1 (6 bases). Deletions cut 2 bases from V and 2 bases from J, with 11 bases between. CDR3 size: 14 residues. CDR1 is SGHDT and CDR2 is YYEEEE in the germline V gene. Here the CDR3 DNA reads TGTGCCAGCAGCTTCCGGGACACTCCCTACGAGCAGTACTTC. This sequence encodes CASSFRDTPYEQYF.

The rearrangement links TRBV4-1 to TRBJ2-2; the D gene is possibly TRBD2 (6 bases). CDR1 and CDR2 from the germline V gene are MGHRA and YSYEKL. V was cut by 4 bases and J by 2 bases, with 11 bases left in between. The CDR3 contains 15 residues. As DNA, the CDR3 is TGCGCCAGCAGCCTCCGGGACTCTAACACCGGGGAGCTGTTTTTT. It yields the protein CASSLRDSNTGELFF.

The genes are TRBV19 and TRBJ2-2; D unresolved. Germline CDR1 and CDR2: LNHDA and SQIVND (reference sequence). V was cut by 4 bases and J by 6 bases, with 6 bases left in between. The CDR3 contains 12 residues. CDR3 coding DNA: TGTGCCAGTAGTAAGACATCCGGGGAGCTGTTTTTT. It yields the protein CASSKTSGELFF.

The chain couples TRBV7-8 to TRBJ2-7; 8 bases match TRBD2. The CDR3 is made up of 16 amino acids. Losses at the gene ends were 1 base for V and 4 bases for J; bases not matched to a gene: 9. Germline V gene lookup returns CDR1 SGHVS and CDR2 FQNEAQ. As DNA, the CDR3 is TGTGCCAGCAGCTTAGGGCCAGCGGGGGCGTCGTACGAGCAGTACTTC. It translates to CASSLGPAGASYEQYF.

Points on this clone: This clone may be a read error of a much larger clone one base away. Other DNA sequences in the same sample also yield this CDR3. The V gene is TRBV6-1, the J gene TRBJ1-1; maybe TRBD1 (5 bases). The CDR3 is made up of 13 amino acids. Germline CDR1 and CDR2: MNHNS and SASEGT. The V and J ends lost 3 bases and 1 base respectively, with 6 bases between them. The CDR3 spells CASSDQGNTEAFF. The CDR3 nucleotides read TGTGCCAGCAGTGATCAGGGGAACACTGAAGCTTTCTTT.

The V and J genes are TRBV5-1 and TRBJ1-1, with 9 bases identical to TRBD1. This CDR3 comprises 15 residues. Looked up from germline, CDR1 is SGHRS and CDR2 is YFSETQ. With 3 bases clipped from V and 8 bases from J, the junction kept 11 bases outside the gene matches. Here the CDR3 reads CASSYSSGTGKEAFF. As DNA, the CDR3 is TGCGCCAGCAGCTATTCTTCCGGGACAGGGAAAGAAGCTTTCTTT.

The genes are TRBV15 and TRBJ2-3; tentative D call: TRBD2 (5 bases). Germline loops: CDR1 LNHNV, CDR2 YYDKDF (reference sequence). The CDR3 covers 14 residues. V was pared by 3 bases and J by 5 bases, with 12 bases between. The CDR3 protein is CATSSPPRGDTQYF. DNA of the CDR3: TGTGCCACCAGCAGTCCGCCCCGGGGAGATACGCAGTATTTT.

The rearrangement uses TRBV11-3 and TRBJ2-2; 7 bases align to TRBD1. Trimming at V came to 4 bases and at J to 6 bases, leaving 23 bases not matched to a gene. CDR1 and CDR2 from the germline V gene are SGHNT and YENEEA. This CDR3 comprises 20 residues. CDR3 region: CASSSLAGAPGQRLSGELFF. CDR3 coding DNA: TGTGCCAGCAGCTCATTAGCTGGCGCCCCGGGACAGCGGTTGTCCGGGGAGCTGTTTTTT.

The chain links TRBV6-5 to TRBJ2-1; D is ambiguous. Trimming shortened V by 0 bases and J by 8 bases, and 8 bases separated the two germline ends. There are 13 residues in the CDR3. Germline values: CDR1 MNHEY, CDR2 SVGAGI. CDR3 in amino acids: CASSYSVADEQFF. The CDR3 DNA is TGTGCCAGCAGTTACTCCGTGGCGGATGAGCAGTTCTTC.

The chain uses TRBV18 and TRBJ2-1; D possibly corresponds to TRBD1 (5 bases). This CDR3 is built from 13 residues. With 4 bases removed from V and 6 bases from J, the gap between germline ends came to 10 bases. CDR1 KGHSH and CDR2 LQKENI come from the germline V gene. The DNA of the CDR3 is TGTGCCAGCTCACTTGGACACCCCAATGAGCAGTTCTTC. Translated, it gives CASSLGHPNEQFF.

The chain couples TRBV10-2 to TRBJ2-5; 10 bases are a match to TRBD2. The assigned J gene may be wrong: the sequence end matches TRBJ2-7 better. The length of the CDR3 is 14 residues. In germline, CDR1 is WSHSY, CDR2 SAAADI. DNA for the CDR3: TGCGCCAGCAGTTCGCTAGCGGGAGAAAGCGAGCAGTACTTC. Its protein is CASSSLAGESEQYF.